Sequencing of this TCR beta chain was carried out in a study of T cell changes during pregnancy in multiple sclerosis. Some clones are missing from TCRdb's copy, which holds only in-frame ones; the method was immunoSEQ multiplex PCR. The sample consists of 20,000 to 25,000 clones, 86% of them appearing once. Germline V CDR1 and CDR2: MNHEY, SVGAGI. V lost 7 bases, J lost 8 bases, and 9 bases stayed unmatched. CDR3 length: 14 residues. The sample consisted of CD8+ T cells from peripheral blood mononuclear cells, taken in the first trimester of pregnancy. The chain links TRBV6-5 to TRBJ2-1; TRBD1 aligns across 9 bases. The origin of this receptor is a female donor in good health, enrolled as a control in a pregnancy study. In nucleotides, the CDR3 is TGTGCCAGCAACGACAGGGGGGGTAGCCATGAGCAGTTCTTC. Amino acid sequence: CASNDRGGSHEQFF.